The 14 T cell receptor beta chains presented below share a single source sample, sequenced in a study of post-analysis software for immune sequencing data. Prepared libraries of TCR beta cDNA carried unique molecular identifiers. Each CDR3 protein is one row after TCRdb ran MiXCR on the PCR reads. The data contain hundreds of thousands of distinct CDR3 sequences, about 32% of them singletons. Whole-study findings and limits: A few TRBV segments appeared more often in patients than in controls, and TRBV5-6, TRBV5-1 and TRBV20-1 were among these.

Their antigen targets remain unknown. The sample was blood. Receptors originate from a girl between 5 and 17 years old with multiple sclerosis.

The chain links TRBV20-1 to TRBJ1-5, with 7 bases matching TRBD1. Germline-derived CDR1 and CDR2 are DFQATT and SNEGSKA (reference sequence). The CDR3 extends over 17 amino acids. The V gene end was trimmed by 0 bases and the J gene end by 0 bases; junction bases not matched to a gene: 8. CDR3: CSARDRDRDYSNQPQHF. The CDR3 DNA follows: TGCAGTGCTAGAGATAGGGACAGAGATTATAGCAATCAGCCCCAGCATTTT.

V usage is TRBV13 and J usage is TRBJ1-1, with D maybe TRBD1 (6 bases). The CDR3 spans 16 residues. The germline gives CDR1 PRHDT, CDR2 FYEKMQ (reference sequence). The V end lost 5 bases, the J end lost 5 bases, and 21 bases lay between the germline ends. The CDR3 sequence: CASSAPLGGQPTEAFF. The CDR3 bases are TGTGCCAGCAGCGCCCCACTCGGGGGCCAGCCAACTGAAGCTTTCTTT.

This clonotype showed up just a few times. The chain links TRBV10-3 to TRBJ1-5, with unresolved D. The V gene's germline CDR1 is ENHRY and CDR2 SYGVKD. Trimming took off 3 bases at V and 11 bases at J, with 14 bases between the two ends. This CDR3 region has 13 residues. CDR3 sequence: CAISDSGHQAQHF. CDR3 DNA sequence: TGTGCCATCAGTGACTCGGGTCACCAGGCCCAGCATTTT.

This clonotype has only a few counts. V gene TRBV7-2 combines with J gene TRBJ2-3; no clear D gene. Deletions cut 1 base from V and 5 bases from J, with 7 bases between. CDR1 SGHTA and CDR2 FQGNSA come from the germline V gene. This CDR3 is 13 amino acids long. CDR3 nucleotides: TGTGCCAGCAGCTTAGTGGTTCTAGATACGCAGTATTTT. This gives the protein CASSLVVLDTQYF.

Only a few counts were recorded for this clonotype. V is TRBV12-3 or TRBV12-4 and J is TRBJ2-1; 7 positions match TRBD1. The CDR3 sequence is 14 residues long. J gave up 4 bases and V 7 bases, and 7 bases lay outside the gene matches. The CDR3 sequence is CASTPDRIYNEQFF. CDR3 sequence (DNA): TGTGCCAGCACCCCGGACAGGATATACAATGAGCAGTTCTTC.

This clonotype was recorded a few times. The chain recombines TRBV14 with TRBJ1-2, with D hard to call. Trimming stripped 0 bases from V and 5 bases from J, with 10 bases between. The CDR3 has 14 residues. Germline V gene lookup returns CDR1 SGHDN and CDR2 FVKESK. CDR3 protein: CASSQDLTPYGYTF. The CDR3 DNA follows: TGTGCCAGCAGCCAAGATTTAACACCATATGGCTACACCTTC.

CDR3 loop: CASKRLGSYEQYF. Written as DNA, the CDR3 is TGTGCCAGCAAGAGACTGGGGTCCTACGAGCAGTACTTC. The J gene is TRBJ2-7, the V gene TRBV2; D remains unclear. Germline CDR1 reads SNHLY; CDR2 reads FYNNEI. Trimming removed 7 bases from V and 1 base from J, with 11 bases in between. This CDR3 spans 13 amino acids. Complete variable domain (other parts from reference TRBV2 and TRBJ2-7): EPEVTQTPSHQVTQMGQEVILRCVPISNHLYFYWYRQILGQKVEFLVSFYNNEISEKSEIFDDQFSVERPDGSNFTLKIRSTKLEDSAMYFCASKRLGSYEQYFGPGTRLTVT.

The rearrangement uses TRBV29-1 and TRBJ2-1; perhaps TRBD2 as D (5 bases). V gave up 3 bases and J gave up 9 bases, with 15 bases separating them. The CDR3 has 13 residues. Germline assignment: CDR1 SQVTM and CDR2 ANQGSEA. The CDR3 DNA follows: TGCAGCGTTGAGGTTTGGGATGGAGGTGAGCAGTTCTTC. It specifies CSVEVWDGGEQFF.

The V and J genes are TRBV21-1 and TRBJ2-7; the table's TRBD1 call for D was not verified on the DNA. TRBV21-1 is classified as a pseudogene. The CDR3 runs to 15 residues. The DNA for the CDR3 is TGTGCCAGCAGCAATGGGGGGACCGACTCCTACGAGCAGTACTTC. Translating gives CASSNGGTDSYEQYF.

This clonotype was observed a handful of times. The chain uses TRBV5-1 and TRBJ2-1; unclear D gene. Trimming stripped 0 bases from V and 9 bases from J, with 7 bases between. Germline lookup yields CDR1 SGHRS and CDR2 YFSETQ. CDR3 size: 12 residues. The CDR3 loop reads CASSLESVEQFF. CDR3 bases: TGCGCCAGCAGCTTGGAGAGTGTTGAGCAGTTCTTC.

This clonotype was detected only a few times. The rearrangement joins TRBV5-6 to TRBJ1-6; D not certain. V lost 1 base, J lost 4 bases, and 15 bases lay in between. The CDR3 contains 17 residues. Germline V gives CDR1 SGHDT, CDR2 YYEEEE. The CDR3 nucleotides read TGTGCCAGCAGCTTGAGTGCGGCGACGGTGTATAATTCACCCCTCCACTTT. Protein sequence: CASSLSAATVYNSPLHF.

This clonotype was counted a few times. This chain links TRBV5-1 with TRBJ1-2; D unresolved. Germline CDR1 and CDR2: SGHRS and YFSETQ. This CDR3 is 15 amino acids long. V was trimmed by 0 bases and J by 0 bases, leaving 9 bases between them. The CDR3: CASSLDASANYGYTF. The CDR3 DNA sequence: TGCGCCAGCAGCTTGGACGCTTCAGCTAACTATGGCTACACCTTC.

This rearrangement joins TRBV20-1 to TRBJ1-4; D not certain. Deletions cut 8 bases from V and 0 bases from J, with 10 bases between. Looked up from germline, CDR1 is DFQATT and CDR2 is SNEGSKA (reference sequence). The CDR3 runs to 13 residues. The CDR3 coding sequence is TGCAGTTCGCTCGGACCAACTAATGAAAAACTGTTTTTT. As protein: CSSLGPTNEKLFF.

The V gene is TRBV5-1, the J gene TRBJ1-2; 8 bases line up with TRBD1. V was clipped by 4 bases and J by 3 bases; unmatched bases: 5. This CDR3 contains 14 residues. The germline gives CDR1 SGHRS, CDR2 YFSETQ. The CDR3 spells CASSRDRQHYGYTF. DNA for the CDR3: TGCGCCAGCAGCCGGGACAGGCAACACTATGGCTACACCTTC. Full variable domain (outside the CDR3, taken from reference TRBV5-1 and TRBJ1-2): KAGVTQTPRYLIKTRGQQVTLSCSPISGHRSVSWYQQTPGQGLQFLFEYFSETQRNKGNFPGRFSGRQFSNSRSEMNVSTLELGDSALYLCASSRDRQHYGYTFGSGTRLTVV.